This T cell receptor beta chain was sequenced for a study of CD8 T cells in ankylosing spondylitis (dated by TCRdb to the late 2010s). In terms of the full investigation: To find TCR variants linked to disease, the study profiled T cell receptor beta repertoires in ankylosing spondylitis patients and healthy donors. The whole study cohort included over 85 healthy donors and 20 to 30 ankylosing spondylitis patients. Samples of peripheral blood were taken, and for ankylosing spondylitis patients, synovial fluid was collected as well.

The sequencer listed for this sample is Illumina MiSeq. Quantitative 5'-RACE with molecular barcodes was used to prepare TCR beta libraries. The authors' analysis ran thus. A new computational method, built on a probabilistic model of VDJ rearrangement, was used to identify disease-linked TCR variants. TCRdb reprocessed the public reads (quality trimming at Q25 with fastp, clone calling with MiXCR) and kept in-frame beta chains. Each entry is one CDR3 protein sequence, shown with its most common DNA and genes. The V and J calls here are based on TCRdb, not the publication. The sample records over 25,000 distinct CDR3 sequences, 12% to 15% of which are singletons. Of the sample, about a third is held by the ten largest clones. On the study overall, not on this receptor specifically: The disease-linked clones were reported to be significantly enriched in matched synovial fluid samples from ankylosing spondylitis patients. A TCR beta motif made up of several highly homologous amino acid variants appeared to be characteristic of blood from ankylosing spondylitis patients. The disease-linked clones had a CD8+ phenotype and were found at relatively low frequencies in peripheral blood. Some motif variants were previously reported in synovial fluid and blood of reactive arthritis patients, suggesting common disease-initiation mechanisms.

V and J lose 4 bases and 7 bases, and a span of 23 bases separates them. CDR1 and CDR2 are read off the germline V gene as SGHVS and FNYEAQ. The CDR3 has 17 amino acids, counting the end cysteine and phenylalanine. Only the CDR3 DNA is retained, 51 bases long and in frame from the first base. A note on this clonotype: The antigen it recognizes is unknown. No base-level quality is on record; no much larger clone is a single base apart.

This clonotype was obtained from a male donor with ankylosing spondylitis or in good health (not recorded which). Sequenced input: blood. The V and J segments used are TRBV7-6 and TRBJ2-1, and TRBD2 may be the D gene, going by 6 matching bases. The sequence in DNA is TGTGCCAGCAGCTACCTACCTACAGAGGGACTTGGGAATGAGCAGTTCTTC. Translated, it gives CASSYLPTEGLGNEQFF.